Sequencing of this T cell receptor (beta chain) was carried out in a study of T cells after yellow fever vaccination. There are 14 residues in the CDR3. V lost 9 bases, J lost 6 bases, and 12 bases stayed unmatched. Study conclusions and caveats: Among primary-vaccination clones, most reappeared after the booster, at approximately 96% for CD4 and 85% to 90% for CD8. Of the clonotypes, a small share occurred in both CD4 and CD8 compartments. Contaminants from the bulk population, in the form of abundant clonotypes, could be found in FACS-sorted repertoires.

This clonotype was counted ten times or more. As yet, its antigen is unknown. UMIs were added to TCR cDNA along with a universal primer site when it was made by 5'RACE template switching. TCRdb re-analysed the 5' RACE reads in MiXCR, keeping a single row per CDR3 protein. The data hold 68,000 or so distinct CDR3 sequences, with about 7% observed a single time. The clonotype was recovered from a man in his thirties or forties who received the YFV17D yellow fever vaccine. The chain couples TRBV12-3 or TRBV12-4 to TRBJ2-3, with 7 bases lining up with TRBD2. The sequences come from CD8+ T cells sorted from PBMCs, collected 15 days after the yellow fever booster vaccination. The CDR3, as DNA: TGTGCCAGGAGACTAGCAGGGATTTTGGATACGCAGTATTTT. Its translation: CARRLAGILDTQYF.